This T cell receptor (beta chain) was identified in a study of identical twins. Study findings and constraints: The study found that models underestimated out-of-frame TCR alpha sharing in monozygotic twins. High-abundance cord blood beta clonotypes had fewer insertions; memory repertoires showed none.

Via MiXCR, TCRdb re-called the 5' RACE reads, giving one row per CDR3 protein. The sample yields around 960,000 distinct CDR3 sequences, roughly an eighth seen once. This clonotype came up a few times. Its antigen is not known. The CDR3 runs 15 residues. CDR1 is SGHDT and CDR2 is YYEEEE in the germline V gene. The V segment lost 1 base and the J segment 6 bases; nucleotides outside the gene matches: 8. This same sample was also taken into another study, of yellow fever vaccine responses in identical twins. This second study says: The authors reported partly convergent, partly personalized vaccine responses in identical twins.

This receptor was obtained from a woman under 30 in good health. The chain is built from TRBV5-6 and TRBJ2-3; 7 nucleotides align to TRBD2. The sample taken for sequencing was PBMCs. The CDR3 nucleotides read TGTGCCAGCAGCTTGACTAGCTGGGGAGGGGATACGCAGTATTTT. Translating gives CASSLTSWGGDTQYF.